Presented here are 14 T cell receptor beta chains from one specimen sequenced in a study of CD8 T cells in Susac syndrome. When the RNA was reverse transcribed, random hexamers were used with an input of about 0.45 to 1 ug. TCRdb re-called the immunoSEQ multiplex PCR reads with MiXCR, one entry per CDR3 protein. The profile shows a few hundred thousand distinct CDR3 sequences, 85% of them singletons. The sample was CD8+ T cells from PBMCs. The receptors here all came from a human donor with multiple sclerosis.

The CDR3 spells CASSARTSGSLDTQYF. The DNA for the CDR3 is TGTGCCAGCAGCGCGCGGACTAGCGGATCCCTAGATACGCAGTATTTT. The V gene is TRBV7-9, the J gene TRBJ2-3; the match to TRBD2 covers 10 bases. The CDR3 runs 16 residues. V lost 5 bases to trimming and J lost 5 bases; unmatched junction nucleotides: 10. CDR1 is SEHNR and CDR2 is FQNEAQ in the germline V gene (reference sequence).

The chain recombines TRBV28 with TRBJ1-2; TRBD1 matches at 11 bases. Germline lookup yields CDR1 MDHEN and CDR2 SYDVKM. This CDR3 comprises 15 residues. V gave up 5 bases and J gave up 2 bases; unmatched junction bases: 4. The CDR3 region is CASSTRTGGNYGYTF. In nucleotides, the CDR3 is TGTGCCAGCAGTACGAGGACAGGGGGCAACTATGGCTACACCTTC.

This chain joins TRBV25-1 and TRBJ1-2; perhaps TRBD1 as D (6 bases). The CDR3 runs 16 residues. Germline-derived CDR1 and CDR2 are MGHDK and SYGVNS. V dropped 2 bases and J dropped 2 bases, with 15 bases sitting between them. CDR3 amino acids: CASSEGQGGPNYGYTF. The DNA of the CDR3 is TGTGCCAGCAGTGAAGGGCAAGGGGGACCCAACTATGGCTACACCTTC.

The chain employs TRBV29-1 and TRBJ2-7; D uncertain. CDR1 and CDR2 (germline): SQVTM, ANQGSEA. The CDR3 loop spans 14 amino acids. The V and J ends lost 7 bases and 0 bases respectively, with 16 bases between them. The CDR3 here is CSGSLGFPSYEQYF. The DNA for the CDR3 is TGCAGCGGTTCTTTAGGGTTTCCCTCCTACGAGCAGTACTTC.

V usage is TRBV4-1 and J usage is TRBJ2-6; D not resolved. V was trimmed by 1 base and J by 4 bases, leaving 2 bases between them. The CDR3 contains 13 residues. Germline V CDR1 and CDR2: MGHRA, YSYEKL. The CDR3 DNA reads as TGCGCCAGCAGCCAAGGGGGGGCCAACGTCCTGACTTTC. Amino acids: CASSQGGANVLTF.

The genes are TRBV5-5 and TRBJ2-2; TRBD1 agrees at 9 bases. J gave up 6 bases and V 4 bases, and 13 bases lay outside the gene matches. Germline-derived CDR1 and CDR2 are SGHKS and YYEKEE (reference sequence). The CDR3 has 17 residues. CDR3 in DNA: TGTGCCAGCAGCCTATACACCGGGACAGGGAGGGCCGGGGAGCTGTTTTTT. The encoded protein is CASSLYTGTGRAGELFF. The whole variable domain, remainder taken from reference TRBV5-5 and TRBJ2-2, is DAGVTQSPTHLIKTRGQQVTLRCSPISGHKSVSWYQQVLGQGPQFIFQYYEKEERGRGNFPDRFSARQFPNYSSELNVNALLLGDSALYLCASSLYTGTGRAGELFFGEGSRLTVL.

This clonotype was picked up a small number of times. The chain has TRBV28 and TRBJ2-7; no clear D gene. Germline V gives CDR1 MDHEN, CDR2 SYDVKM. The germline V and J ends were trimmed by 8 bases and 2 bases, with 13 bases remaining between them. The CDR3 has 13 amino acids. CDR3 sequence: CASSPAETYEQYF. CDR3 nucleotides: TGTGCCAGCTCACCAGCAGAAACCTACGAGCAGTACTTC.

The J gene is TRBJ1-5, the V gene TRBV2; maybe TRBD1 (6 bases). The length of the CDR3 is 15 residues. Germline V gene sequence: CDR1 SNHLY, CDR2 FYNNEI. Trimming pared 3 bases from V and 1 base from J, leaving 10 bases between. The CDR3 loop reads CASSEGAGSNQPQHF. The CDR3 DNA follows: TGTGCCAGCAGTGAGGGGGCAGGAAGCAATCAGCCCCAGCATTTT.

This chain uses TRBV6-2 or TRBV6-3 with TRBJ2-7; D gene uncertain. CDR3 size: 13 residues. V was clipped by 0 bases and J by 3 bases, with 6 bases between them. Germline V CDR1 and CDR2: MNHEY, SVGEGT. CDR3 coding DNA: TGTGCCAGCAGTTACTCGAATATCTACGAGCAGTACTTC. Its protein is CASSYSNIYEQYF.

The rearrangement uses TRBV15 and TRBJ2-5, with 7 bases fitting TRBD2. Germline CDR1 LNHNV, CDR2 YYDKDF (reference sequence). The J segment lost 2 bases and the V segment lost 0 bases, leaving 18 bases of the junction unmatched. CDR3 size: 20 residues. The CDR3 DNA reads TGTGCCACCAGCAGAGATCGGTTGACGGGCGGGAGAAGTTATCAAGAGACCCAGTACTTC. Protein: CATSRDRLTGGRSYQETQYF.

There are a few counts of this clonotype. V is TRBV6-2 or TRBV6-3 and J is TRBJ1-5, with D possibly being TRBD1 (6 bases). The CDR3 is 14 amino acids. Germline assignment: CDR1 MNHEY and CDR2 SVGEGT. The V end lost 2 bases, the J end lost 6 bases, and 11 bases lay between the germline ends. The CDR3 is CASSYGGTGQPQHF. The CDR3 coding sequence is TGTGCCAGCAGTTACGGGGGCACGGGTCAGCCCCAGCATTTT.

The rearrangement links TRBV9 to TRBJ2-7, with D maybe TRBD1 (5 bases). Germline CDR1 SGDLS, CDR2 YYNGEE. Trimming cost V 2 bases and J 0 bases, with 18 bases left between them. The CDR3 extends over 17 amino acids. This chain's CDR3 is CASSVLPLTENSYEQYF. Written as DNA, the CDR3 is TGTGCCAGCAGCGTTCTACCTCTGACAGAAAACTCCTACGAGCAGTACTTC.

The chain has TRBV4-1 and TRBJ1-1; tentatively, D is TRBD1 (5 bases). The CDR3 sequence is 12 residues long. V lost 8 bases to trimming and J lost 7 bases, with 14 bases between them. The germline V gene encodes CDR1 MGHRA and CDR2 YSYEKL. The CDR3 reads CASAPAGLEAFF. The CDR3 DNA sequence: TGCGCCAGCGCGCCCGCGGGGCTTGAAGCTTTCTTT.

In nucleotides, the CDR3 is TGCAGCGTTGAATACAGGCTTCAAGAGACCCAGTACTTC. Translated, it gives CSVEYRLQETQYF. The chain is built from TRBV29-1 and TRBJ2-5, with D possibly being TRBD1 (5 bases). This CDR3 contains 13 residues. The V gene lost 2 bases and the J gene lost 2 bases, with 9 bases spanning the gap. Germline-derived CDR1 and CDR2 are SQVTM and ANQGSEA.